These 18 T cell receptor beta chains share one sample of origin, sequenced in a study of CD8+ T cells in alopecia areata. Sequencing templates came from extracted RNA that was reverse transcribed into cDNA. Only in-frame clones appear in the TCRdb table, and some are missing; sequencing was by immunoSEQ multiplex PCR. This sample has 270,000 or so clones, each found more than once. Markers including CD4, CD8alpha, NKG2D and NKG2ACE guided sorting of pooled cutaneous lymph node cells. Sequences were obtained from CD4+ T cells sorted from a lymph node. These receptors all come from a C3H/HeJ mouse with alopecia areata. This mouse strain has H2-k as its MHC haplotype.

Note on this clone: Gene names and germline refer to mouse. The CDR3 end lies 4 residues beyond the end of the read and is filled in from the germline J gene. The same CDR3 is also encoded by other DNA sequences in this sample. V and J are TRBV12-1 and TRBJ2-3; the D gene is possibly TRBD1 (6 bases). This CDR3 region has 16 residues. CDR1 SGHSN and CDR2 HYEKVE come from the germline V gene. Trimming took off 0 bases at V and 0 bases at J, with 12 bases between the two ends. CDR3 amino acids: CASSLPDRTSAETLYF. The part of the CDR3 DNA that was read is TGTGCCAGCTCTCTCCCTGACAGGACTAGTGCAGAA.

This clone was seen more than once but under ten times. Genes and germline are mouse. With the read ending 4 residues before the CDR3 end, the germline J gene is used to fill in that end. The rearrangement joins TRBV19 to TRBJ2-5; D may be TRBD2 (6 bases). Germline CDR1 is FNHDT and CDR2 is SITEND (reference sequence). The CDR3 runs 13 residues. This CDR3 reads CASSMVGEDTQYF. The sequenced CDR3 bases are TGTGCCAGCAGTATGGTGGGGGAAGAC. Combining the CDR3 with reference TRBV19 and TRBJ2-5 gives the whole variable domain GGIITQTPKFLIGQEGQKLTLKCQQNFNHDTMYWYRQDSGKGLRLIYYSITENDLQKGDLSEGYDASREKKSSFSLTVTSAQKNEMAVFLCASSMVGEDTQYFGPGTRLLVL.

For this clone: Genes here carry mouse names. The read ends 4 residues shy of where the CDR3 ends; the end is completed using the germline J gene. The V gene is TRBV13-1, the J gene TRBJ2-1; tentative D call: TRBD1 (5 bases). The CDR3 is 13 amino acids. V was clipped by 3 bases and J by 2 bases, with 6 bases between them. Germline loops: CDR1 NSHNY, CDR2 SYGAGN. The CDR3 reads CASSVRDYAEQFF. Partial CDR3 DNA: TGTGCCAGCAGTGTCAGGGACTATGCT.

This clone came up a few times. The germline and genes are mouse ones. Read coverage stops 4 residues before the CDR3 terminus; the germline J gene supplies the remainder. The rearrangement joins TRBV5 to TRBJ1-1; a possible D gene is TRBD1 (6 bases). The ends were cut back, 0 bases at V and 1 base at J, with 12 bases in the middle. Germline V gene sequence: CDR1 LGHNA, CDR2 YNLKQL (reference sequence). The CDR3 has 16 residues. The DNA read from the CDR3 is TGTGCCAGCAGCCAAGAAGGGGGGGCTTTAAACACA. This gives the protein CASSQEGGALNT. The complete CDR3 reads CASSQEGGALNTEVFF.

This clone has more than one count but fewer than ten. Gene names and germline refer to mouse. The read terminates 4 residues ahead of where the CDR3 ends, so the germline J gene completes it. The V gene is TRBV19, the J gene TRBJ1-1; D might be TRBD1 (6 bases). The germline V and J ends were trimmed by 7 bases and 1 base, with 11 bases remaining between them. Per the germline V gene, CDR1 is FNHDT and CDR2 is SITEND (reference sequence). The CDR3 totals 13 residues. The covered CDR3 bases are TGTGCCAGCCTGGGACAAAGAAACACA. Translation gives CASLGQRNT. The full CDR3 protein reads CASLGQRNTEVFF.

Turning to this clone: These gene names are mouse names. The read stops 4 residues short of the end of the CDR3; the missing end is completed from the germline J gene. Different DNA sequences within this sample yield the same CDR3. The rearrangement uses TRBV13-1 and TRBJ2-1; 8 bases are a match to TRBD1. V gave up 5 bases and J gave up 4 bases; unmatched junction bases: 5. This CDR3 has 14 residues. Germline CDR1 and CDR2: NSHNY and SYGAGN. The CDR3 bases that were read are TGTGCCAGCAGCGGGGGACAGGCTTATGCT. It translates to CASSGGQAYA. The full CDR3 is CASSGGQAYAEQFF.

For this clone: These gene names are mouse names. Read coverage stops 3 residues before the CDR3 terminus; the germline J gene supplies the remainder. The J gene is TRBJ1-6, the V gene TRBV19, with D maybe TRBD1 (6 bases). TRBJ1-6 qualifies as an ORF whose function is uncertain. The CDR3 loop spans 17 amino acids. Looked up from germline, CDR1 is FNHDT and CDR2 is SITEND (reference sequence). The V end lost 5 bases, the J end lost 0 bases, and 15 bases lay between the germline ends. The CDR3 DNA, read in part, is TGTGCCAGCAGCCCCCTCCGGGACAATTCCTATAATTCGCCC. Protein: CASSPLRDNSYNSP. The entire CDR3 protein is CASSPLRDNSYNSPLYF.

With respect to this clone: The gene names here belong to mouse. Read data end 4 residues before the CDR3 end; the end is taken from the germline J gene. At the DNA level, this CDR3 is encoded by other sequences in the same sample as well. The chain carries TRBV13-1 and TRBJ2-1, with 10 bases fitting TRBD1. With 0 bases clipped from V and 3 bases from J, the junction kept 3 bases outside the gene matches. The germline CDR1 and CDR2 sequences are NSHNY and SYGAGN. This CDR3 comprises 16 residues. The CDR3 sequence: CASSDAGTGVYAEQFF. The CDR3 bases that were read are TGTGCCAGCAGTGATGCTGGGACAGGGGTCTATGCT.

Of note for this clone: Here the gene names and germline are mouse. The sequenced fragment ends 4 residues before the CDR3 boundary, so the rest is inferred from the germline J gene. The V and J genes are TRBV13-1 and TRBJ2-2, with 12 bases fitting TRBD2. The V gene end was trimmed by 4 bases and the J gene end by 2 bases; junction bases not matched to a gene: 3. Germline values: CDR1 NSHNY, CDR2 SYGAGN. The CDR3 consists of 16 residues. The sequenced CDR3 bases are TGTGCCAGCAGTCCAGACTGGGGGGGCAACACCGGG. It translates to CASSPDWGGNTG. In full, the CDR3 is CASSPDWGGNTGQLYF.

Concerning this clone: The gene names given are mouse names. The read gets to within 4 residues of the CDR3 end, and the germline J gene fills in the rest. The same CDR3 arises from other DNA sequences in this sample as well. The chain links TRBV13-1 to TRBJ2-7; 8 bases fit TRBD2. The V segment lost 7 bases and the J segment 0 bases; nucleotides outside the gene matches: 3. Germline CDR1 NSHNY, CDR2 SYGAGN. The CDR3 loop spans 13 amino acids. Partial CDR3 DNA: TGTGCCAGCGGTACTGGGGGCTCCTAT. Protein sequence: CASGTGGSY. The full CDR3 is CASGTGGSYEQYF.

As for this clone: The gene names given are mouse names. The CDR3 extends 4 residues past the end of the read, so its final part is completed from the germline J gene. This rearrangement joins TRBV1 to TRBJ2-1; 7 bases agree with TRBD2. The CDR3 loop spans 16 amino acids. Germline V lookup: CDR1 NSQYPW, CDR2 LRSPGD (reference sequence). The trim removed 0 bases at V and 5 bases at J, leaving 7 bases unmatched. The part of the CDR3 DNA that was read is TGCACCTGCAGTGCAGACCTTCCGGGACTGAATGCT. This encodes CTCSADLPGLNA. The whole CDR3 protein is CTCSADLPGLNAEQFF.

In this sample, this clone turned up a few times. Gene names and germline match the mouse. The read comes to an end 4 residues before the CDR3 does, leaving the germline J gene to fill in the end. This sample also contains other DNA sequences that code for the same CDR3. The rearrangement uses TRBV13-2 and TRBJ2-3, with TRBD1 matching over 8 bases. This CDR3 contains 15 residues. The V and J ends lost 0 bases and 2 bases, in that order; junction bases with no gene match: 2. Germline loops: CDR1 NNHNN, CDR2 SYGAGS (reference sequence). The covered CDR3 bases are TGTGCCAGCGGTGATGCAGGGGGCGATGCAGAA. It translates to CASGDAGGDAE. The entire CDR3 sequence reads CASGDAGGDAETLYF.

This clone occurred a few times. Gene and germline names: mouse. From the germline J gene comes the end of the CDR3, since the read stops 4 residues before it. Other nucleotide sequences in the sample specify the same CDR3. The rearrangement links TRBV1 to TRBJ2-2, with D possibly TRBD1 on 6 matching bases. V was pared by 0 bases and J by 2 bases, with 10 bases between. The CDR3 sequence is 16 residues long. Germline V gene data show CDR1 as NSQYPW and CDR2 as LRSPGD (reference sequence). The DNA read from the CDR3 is TGCACCTGCAGTGCAGATCGAAGGGGGAACACCGGG. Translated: CTCSADRRGNTG. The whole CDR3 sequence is CTCSADRRGNTGQLYF. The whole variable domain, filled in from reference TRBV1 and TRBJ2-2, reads VTLLEQNPRWRLVPRGQAVNLRCILKNSQYPWMSWYQQDLQKQLQWLFTLRSPGDKEVKSLPGADYLATRVTDTELRLQVANMSQGRTLYCTCSADRRGNTGQLYFGEGSKLTVL.

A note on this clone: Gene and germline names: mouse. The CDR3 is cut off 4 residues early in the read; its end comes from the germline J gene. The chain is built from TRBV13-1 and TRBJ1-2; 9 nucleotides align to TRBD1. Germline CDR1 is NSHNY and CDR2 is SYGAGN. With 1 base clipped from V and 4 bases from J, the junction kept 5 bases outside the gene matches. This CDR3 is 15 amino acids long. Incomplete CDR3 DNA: TGTGCCAGCAGTGATAGGGGACAGGGAGGCTCC. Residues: CASSDRGQGGS. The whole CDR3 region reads CASSDRGQGGSDYTF.

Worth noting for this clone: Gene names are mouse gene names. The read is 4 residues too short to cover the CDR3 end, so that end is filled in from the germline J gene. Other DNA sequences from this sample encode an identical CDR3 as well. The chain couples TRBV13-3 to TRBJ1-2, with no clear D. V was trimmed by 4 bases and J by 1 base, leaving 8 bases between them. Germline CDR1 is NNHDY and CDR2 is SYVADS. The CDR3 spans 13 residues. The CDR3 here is CASSPQKNSDYTF. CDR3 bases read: TGTGCCAGCAGTCCCCAGAAAAACTCC.

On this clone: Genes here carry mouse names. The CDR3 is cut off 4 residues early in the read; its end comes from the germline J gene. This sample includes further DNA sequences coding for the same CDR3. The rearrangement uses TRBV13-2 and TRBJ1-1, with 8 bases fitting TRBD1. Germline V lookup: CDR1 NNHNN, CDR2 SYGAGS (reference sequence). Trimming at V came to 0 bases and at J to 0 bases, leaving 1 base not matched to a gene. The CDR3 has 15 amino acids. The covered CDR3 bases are TGTGCCAGCGGTGATGCACAGGGGGCAAACACA. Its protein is CASGDAQGANT. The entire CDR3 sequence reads CASGDAQGANTEVFF.

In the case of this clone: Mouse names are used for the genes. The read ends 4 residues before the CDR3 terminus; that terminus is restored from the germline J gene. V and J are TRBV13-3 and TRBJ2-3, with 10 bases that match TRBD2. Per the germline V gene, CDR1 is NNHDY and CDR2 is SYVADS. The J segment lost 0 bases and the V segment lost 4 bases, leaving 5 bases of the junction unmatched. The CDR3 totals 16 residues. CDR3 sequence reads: CASSSLGGPSAETLYF. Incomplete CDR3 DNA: TGTGCCAGCAGTTCCCTGGGGGGGCCTAGTGCAGAA.

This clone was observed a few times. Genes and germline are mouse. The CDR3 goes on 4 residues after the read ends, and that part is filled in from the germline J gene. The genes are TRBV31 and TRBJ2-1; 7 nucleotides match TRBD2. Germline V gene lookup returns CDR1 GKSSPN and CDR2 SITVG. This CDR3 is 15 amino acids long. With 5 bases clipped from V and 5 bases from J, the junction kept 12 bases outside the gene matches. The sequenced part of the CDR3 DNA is TGTGCCTGGGGCCCTCTTCGGGGGGGGAATGCT. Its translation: CAWGPLRGGNA. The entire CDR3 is CAWGPLRGGNAEQFF.